This T cell receptor beta chain was profiled in a study of blood T cell repertoires in COVID-19. TCRdb's copy holds only in-frame clones and misses some; the assay was immunoSEQ multiplex PCR. The sample has some 520,000 clones; nearly 90% are singletons. The Seattle patients joined while their infection was active and were tracked longitudinally afterward. This CDR3 has 15 amino acids. The germline V gene encodes CDR1 SNHLY and CDR2 FYNNEI. Between the trimmed V and J ends, which lost 2 bases and 0 bases, there was a span of 10 bases. Sequences were obtained from peripheral blood. The sequence came from a man in his late teens or twenties with COVID-19, enrolled during active disease. The J gene is TRBJ1-1, the V gene TRBV2; D gene ambiguous. CDR3 in DNA: TGTGCCAGCAGTGAAACAGCTTACATGAACACTGAAGCTTTCTTT. Its protein is CASSETAYMNTEAFF.